This T cell receptor (beta chain) was retrieved from a study of blood T cells in healthy people across ages. Healthy individuals of Caucasian origin from Russia, aged about 6 to 100, served as donors. A J-beta primer mix and a sample-barcoded 5' primer were used in a second PCR of about 6 to 12 cycles. CDR3-containing paired-end reads numbering at least 2.5 million came from each sample. TCRdb analysed the 5' RACE reads with MiXCR anew, one entry per CDR3 protein. The sample holds hundreds of thousands of distinct CDR3 sequences; about 53% are singletons and the top ten take about 42%. V was clipped by 6 bases and J by 14 bases; unmatched bases: 23. The CDR3 is made up of 17 amino acids. Germline V CDR1 and CDR2: MNHNS, SASEGT.

The chain is built from TRBV6-1 and TRBJ2-3; 10 bases line up with TRBD2. The specimen sequenced was blood. This TCR was recovered from a man older than 75 in good health. CDR3 in amino acids: CASSPHLAGERHRYAYF. The CDR3 DNA follows: TGTGCCAGCAGCCCTCACCTAGCGGGAGAGAGGCACAGATACGCGTATTTT.